These 8 T cell receptor beta chains share one sample of origin, sequenced in a study of blood T cell repertoires in COVID-19. Sequencing used immunoSEQ multiplex PCR; TCRdb keeps in-frame clones, though not all of them. The sample includes fewer than 150,000 clones, 82% of them seen just once. What was sequenced was peripheral blood. These receptors came from a woman of 80 years or more with acute or convalescent COVID-19.

This chain joins TRBV28 and TRBJ1-6, with 8 bases fitting TRBD1. The CDR3 runs to 14 residues. Looked up from germline, CDR1 is MDHEN and CDR2 is SYDVKM. Unmatched junction bases numbered 8, after V lost 4 bases and J lost 12 bases. The CDR3 reads CASSWTGSHRPLHF. The CDR3 DNA is TGTGCCAGCAGTTGGACAGGGTCGCATAGACCCCTCCACTTT. Filled out from reference TRBV28 and TRBJ1-6, the complete variable domain reads DVKVTQSSRYLVKRTGEKVFLECVQDMDHENMFWYRQDPGLGLRLIYFSYDVKMKEKGDIPEGYSVSREKKERFSLILESASTNQTSMYLCASSWTGSHRPLHFGNGTRLTVT.

The rearrangement uses TRBV19 and TRBJ2-1, with D maybe TRBD2 (6 bases). With 7 bases removed from V and 9 bases from J, the gap between germline ends came to 22 bases. Germline assignment: CDR1 LNHDA and CDR2 SQIVND (reference sequence). The CDR3 consists of 15 residues. CDR3 in amino acids: CASNNLRAGQIEQFF. The CDR3 DNA sequence: TGTGCCAGTAACAACCTTCGCGCGGGGCAGATTGAGCAGTTCTTC.

This clone was counted between two and nine times. The chain employs TRBV19 and TRBJ2-1; TRBD2 matches at 7 bases. This CDR3 has 15 residues. The V segment lost 1 base and the J segment 9 bases; nucleotides outside the gene matches: 9. Germline V gives CDR1 LNHDA, CDR2 SQIVND (reference sequence). The CDR3 bases are TGTGCCAGTAGTATAGCTGCTAGCGGACAATTTGAGCAGTTCTTC. Its translation: CASSIAASGQFEQFF.

This chain links TRBV5-6 with TRBJ1-2; TRBD1 is a possible D gene (6 bases). V lost 4 bases, J lost 3 bases, and 13 bases lay in between. The CDR3 has 14 residues. Germline V gene lookup returns CDR1 SGHDT and CDR2 YYEEEE. The CDR3 loop reads CASSPRGGDYGYTF. The CDR3 DNA follows: TGTGCCAGCAGCCCGAGGGGGGGAGACTATGGCTACACCTTC.

The chain joins TRBV2 to TRBJ2-7; 8 bases map to TRBD2. Germline values: CDR1 SNHLY, CDR2 FYNNEI. V shed 6 bases, J shed 0 bases, and the junction held 10 bases outside the gene matches. This CDR3 contains 16 residues. The chain's CDR3 is CASRRNSGAVSYEQYF. The CDR3 nucleotides are TGTGCCAGCAGGAGGAATAGCGGGGCCGTCTCCTACGAGCAGTACTTC.

The chain joins TRBV27 to TRBJ2-1; 7 bases line up with TRBD1. The ends lost 9 bases at V and 7 bases at J; junction bases unmatched: 15. The CDR3 sequence is 15 residues long. CDR1 MNHEY and CDR2 SMNVEV come from the germline V gene (reference sequence). CDR3 region: CASKERGRRKNEQFF. In DNA form, the CDR3 reads TGTGCCAGTAAGGAAAGGGGGCGGAGGAAGAATGAGCAGTTCTTC.

The chain uses TRBV18 and TRBJ2-2, with a tentative D call TRBD2 (6 bases). Germline lookup yields CDR1 KGHSH and CDR2 LQKENI. Deletions cut 6 bases from V and 5 bases from J, with 19 bases between. The CDR3 has 16 amino acids. The CDR3, as DNA: TGTGCCAGCTCCCCCGAGTGGCGGGACCCTACCGGGGAGCTGTTTTTT. Encoded protein: CASSPEWRDPTGELFF. Looking up the rest from reference TRBV18 and TRBJ2-2 gives the full variable domain: NAGVMQNPRHLVRRRGQEARLRCSPMKGHSHVYWYRQLPEEGLKFMVYLQKENIIDESGMPKERFSAEFPKEGPSILRIQQVVRGDSAAYFCASSPEWRDPTGELFFGEGSRLTVL.

The J gene is TRBJ2-2, the V gene TRBV10-1; D ambiguous. Germline lookup yields CDR1 WNHNN and CDR2 SYGVQD (reference sequence). CDR3 length: 12 residues. Between the trimmed V and J ends, which lost 6 bases and 4 bases, there was a span of 6 bases. The CDR3 DNA sequence: TGCGCCAGCAGCTCCGGCACCGGGGAGCTGTTTTTT. It yields the protein CASSSGTGELFF.